Below, 29 T cell receptor beta chains from the same sample are listed, as sequenced in a study of radiotherapy plus CTLA-4 blockade in lung cancer. Some clones are missing from TCRdb's copy, which holds only in-frame ones; the method was immunoSEQ multiplex PCR. The data contain about 97,000 clones, about four fifths of them seen just once; the ten biggest clones take up around 3%. The sample in question was peripheral blood, obtained from a patient treated with radiotherapy plus ipilimumab. The receptors here all came from a human donor with non-small cell lung cancer who had a partial response to radiotherapy plus ipilimumab. Some clones in this sample may be carry-over from other donors' samples.

In this sample, this clone turned up a few times. The V gene is TRBV5-6, the J gene TRBJ1-3; possible D gene TRBD1, 5 bases. The V and J ends lost 2 bases and 0 bases respectively, with 9 bases between them. Germline V gene lookup returns CDR1 SGHDT and CDR2 YYEEEE. The CDR3 is 15 amino acids. CDR3 region: CASSFPGRSGNTIYF. The CDR3 region has the DNA TGTGCCAGCAGCTTTCCAGGGCGCTCTGGAAACACCATATATTTT. Combining the CDR3 with reference TRBV5-6 and TRBJ1-3 gives the whole variable domain DAGVTQSPTHLIKTRGQQVTLRCSPKSGHDTVSWYQQALGQGPQFIFQYYEEEERQRGNFPDRFSGHQFPNYSSELNVNALLLGDSALYLCASSFPGRSGNTIYFGEGSWLTVV.

The chain joins TRBV7-3 to TRBJ1-1; TRBD1 agrees at 8 bases. With 2 bases clipped from V and 4 bases from J, the junction kept 3 bases outside the gene matches. This CDR3 region has 14 residues. The germline V gene has CDR1 SGHTA and CDR2 FQGTGA. The CDR3 DNA reads TGTGCCAGCAGCTTAGGACAGGGAGTCACTGAAGCTTTCTTT. Its protein product is CASSLGQGVTEAFF.

V and J are TRBV2 and TRBJ1-1, with D tentatively TRBD1 (5 bases). The CDR3 is made up of 14 amino acids. Germline-derived CDR1 and CDR2 are SNHLY and FYNNEI. V lost 6 bases and J 0 bases, leaving 11 bases between the germline ends. The chain's CDR3 is CASSWGRMNTEAFF. CDR3 in DNA: TGTGCCAGCAGCTGGGGGAGGATGAACACTGAAGCTTTCTTT.

The chain is built from TRBV7-8 and TRBJ1-1, with 7 positions matching TRBD1. Trimming at V came to 6 bases and at J to 2 bases, leaving 15 bases not matched to a gene. The length of the CDR3 is 17 residues. Per germline, CDR1 SGHVS and CDR2 FQNEAQ. The CDR3, as DNA: TGTGCCAGCAGTGTTAAAAGACAGGGCCTATTTAACACTGAAGCTTTCTTT. Protein: CASSVKRQGLFNTEAFF.

This chain joins TRBV10-3 and TRBJ1-5; 8 bases line up with TRBD1. The CDR3 loop spans 14 amino acids. V gave up 0 bases and J gave up 7 bases; unmatched junction bases: 2. CDR1 is ENHRY, CDR2 SYGVKD, per germline. CDR3 protein: CAISESTGVQPQHF. Here the CDR3 DNA reads TGTGCCATCAGTGAGTCGACAGGGGTGCAGCCCCAGCATTTT.

The V and J genes are TRBV6-6 and TRBJ2-1; the match to TRBD2 covers 8 bases. Losses at the gene ends were 5 bases for V and 6 bases for J; bases not matched to a gene: 6. This CDR3 contains 14 residues. The germline CDR1 and CDR2 sequences are MNHNY and SVGAGI (reference sequence). CDR3 sequence (DNA): TGTGCCAGCAGTCCACCGGGACTAGGCAATGAGCAGTTCTTC. Its translation: CASSPPGLGNEQFF.

This clone was seen a few times. The chain couples TRBV5-5 to TRBJ1-1; no reliable D call. CDR1 is SGHKS and CDR2 is YYEKEE in the germline V gene (reference sequence). V gave up 2 bases and J gave up 4 bases, with 15 bases separating them. CDR3 size: 15 residues. CDR3 nucleotide sequence: TGTGCCAGCAGCTTACACGCCTCAAGTGGCACTGAAGCTTTCTTT. It translates to CASSLHASSGTEAFF.

This rearrangement joins TRBV29-1 to TRBJ2-1; TRBD2 agrees at 9 bases. The V segment lost 4 bases and the J segment 2 bases; nucleotides outside the gene matches: 6. The CDR3 has 15 residues. CDR1 is SQVTM, CDR2 ANQGSEA, per germline. CDR3 in amino acids: CSVGLTSGPYNEQFF. The CDR3 DNA reads TGCAGCGTTGGGCTGACTAGCGGACCCTACAATGAGCAGTTCTTC.

A few counts support this clone. J is TRBJ1-5 and V is TRBV6-6; D possibly corresponds to TRBD1 (6 bases). The ends were cut back, 6 bases at V and 5 bases at J, with 11 bases in the middle. CDR3 length: 13 amino acids. CDR1 is MNHNY, CDR2 SVGAGI, per germline (reference sequence). This chain's CDR3 is CASSGQGYQPQHF. The CDR3 DNA reads as TGTGCCAGCAGCGGGCAGGGGTATCAGCCCCAGCATTTT.

The chain combines TRBV30 with TRBJ2-7; 9 bases line up with TRBD2. Trimming cost V 0 bases and J 3 bases; bases outside gene matches: 6. This CDR3 is built from 15 residues. CDR1 GTSNPN and CDR2 SVGIG come from the germline V gene (reference sequence). The CDR3 region is CAWSVLLREGYEQYF. DNA of the CDR3: TGTGCCTGGAGTGTACTTTTGCGGGAGGGCTACGAGCAGTACTTC.

As for this clone: The sample has other DNA sequences that encode this CDR3 too. The CDR3 nucleotides read TGTGCCAGCAGCTGGCGGGGGCAAGAGACCCAGTACTTC. It translates to CASSWRGQETQYF. The rearrangement joins TRBV7-2 to TRBJ2-5; TRBD2 matches 7 bases. The germline V gene encodes CDR1 SGHTA and CDR2 FQGNSA. V lost 4 bases, J lost 2 bases, and 1 base stayed unmatched. The CDR3 sequence is 13 residues long.

V is TRBV4-3 and J is TRBJ1-5; 7 bases are a match to TRBD1. The CDR3 length is 17 residues. Trimming at V came to 1 base and at J to 6 bases, leaving 12 bases not matched to a gene. Germline V gene data show CDR1 as LGHNA and CDR2 as YSLEER. CDR3 nucleotides: TGCGCCAGCAGCCAAGGGACAGGAGGGCTATCAGGTCAGCCCCAGCATTTT. Amino acids: CASSQGTGGLSGQPQHF.

This clone has only a few counts. This chain joins TRBV5-1 and TRBJ1-2; 7 bases line up with TRBD1. CDR1 is SGHRS and CDR2 is YFSETQ in the germline V gene. The junction had 8 bases not matched to a gene; V was cut back by 4 bases and J by 8 bases. The CDR3 length is 13 residues. CDR3 loop: CASSRQGSGGYTF. For the CDR3, the DNA is TGCGCCAGCAGCCGACAGGGATCGGGGGGCTACACCTTC.

This chain's CDR3 is CASSFFGAREKLFF. CDR3 DNA: TGTGCCAGCAGCTTTTTTGGAGCTAGGGAAAAACTGTTTTTT. The chain couples TRBV11-2 to TRBJ1-4; unclear D gene. Trimming removed 3 bases at V and 8 bases at J, with 13 bases between. The CDR3 runs 14 residues. Germline-derived CDR1 and CDR2 are SGHAT and FQNNGV.

The rearrangement uses TRBV28 and TRBJ2-7; no clear D gene. The germline V gene encodes CDR1 MDHEN and CDR2 SYDVKM. Trimming removed 6 bases from V and 2 bases from J, with 14 bases in between. The CDR3 is made up of 14 amino acids. CDR3 amino acids: CASRTPVGTYEQYF. CDR3 bases: TGTGCCAGCAGGACCCCGGTGGGCACCTACGAGCAGTACTTC.

The chain employs TRBV5-1 and TRBJ1-3; a possible D gene is TRBD1 (5 bases). The ends were cut back, 5 bases at V and 2 bases at J, with 8 bases in the middle. The germline V gene has CDR1 SGHRS and CDR2 YFSETQ. This CDR3 region has 13 residues. CDR3 region: CASRAGPGNTIYF. DNA of the CDR3: TGCGCCAGCAGGGCGGGACCTGGAAACACCATATATTTT.

This rearrangement joins TRBV2 to TRBJ2-7, with 9 bases fitting TRBD2. V trimming: 8 bases; J trimming: 9 bases; junction bases outside the gene matches: 8. There are 12 residues in the CDR3. Germline V gene data show CDR1 as SNHLY and CDR2 as FYNNEI. The CDR3 region is CASELAGHGQYF. In nucleotides, the CDR3 is TGTGCCAGCGAACTAGCGGGCCACGGGCAGTACTTC.

V is TRBV19 and J is TRBJ2-7; 12 nucleotides line up with TRBD2. The CDR3 covers 15 residues. V lost 5 bases, J lost 6 bases, and 8 bases stayed unmatched. CDR1 is LNHDA, CDR2 SQIVND, per germline (reference sequence). The CDR3 is CASSPKTSGRSEQYF. CDR3 in DNA: TGTGCCAGTAGTCCCAAGACTAGCGGGAGAAGCGAGCAGTACTTC.

CDR3 region: CASSYMRGGQETQYF. DNA for the CDR3: TGTGCCAGCAGTTACATGCGAGGGGGCCAAGAGACCCAGTACTTC. The chain has TRBV6-5 and TRBJ2-5; D is perhaps TRBD1 (6 bases). V was shortened by 2 bases and J by 1 base, with 11 bases between the two germline ends. CDR3 size: 15 residues. Germline V gives CDR1 MNHEY, CDR2 SVGAGI.

This chain links TRBV5-5 with TRBJ2-6, with TRBD1 matching over 8 bases. The V and J ends lost 4 bases and 1 base, in that order; junction bases with no gene match: 7. The germline gives CDR1 SGHKS, CDR2 YYEKEE (reference sequence). The CDR3 has 17 amino acids. CDR3 amino acids: CASSLRTGSSGANVLTF. CDR3 sequence (DNA): TGTGCCAGCAGCCTACGGACAGGGTCGTCTGGGGCCAACGTCCTGACTTTC.

The chain joins TRBV19 to TRBJ2-2, with D unclear. The CDR3 length is 13 residues. V lost 7 bases to trimming and J lost 7 bases, with 13 bases between them. Germline CDR1 LNHDA, CDR2 SQIVND (reference sequence). The CDR3 DNA sequence: TGTGCCAGTACGGAGTTGGGTATCGGGGAGCTGTTTTTT. Protein: CASTELGIGELFF.

J is TRBJ2-7 and V is TRBV6-6; 15 bases map to TRBD2. The V segment lost 0 bases and the J segment 6 bases; nucleotides outside the gene matches: 0. The CDR3 length is 15 residues. Germline CDR1 is MNHNY and CDR2 is SVGAGI (reference sequence). The CDR3: CASSYSGLAGGEQYF. The CDR3 nucleotides read TGTGCCAGCAGTTACTCGGGACTAGCGGGAGGCGAGCAGTACTTC.

The chain recombines TRBV7-9 with TRBJ2-3; 10 bases match TRBD2. V lost 5 bases and J lost 0; bases outside the gene matches: 5. Germline V gives CDR1 SEHNR, CDR2 FQNEAQ (reference sequence). This CDR3 contains 16 residues. CDR3 amino acids: CASSLGLAASTDTQYF. CDR3 coding DNA: TGTGCCAGCAGCCTCGGACTAGCGGCAAGCACAGATACGCAGTATTTT.

This clone was found a few times. The gene calls are TRBV6-6 and TRBJ1-1; the D gene is possibly TRBD1 (5 bases). Germline assignment: CDR1 MNHNY and CDR2 SVGAGI (reference sequence). The V end lost 7 bases, the J end lost 5 bases, and 8 bases lay between the germline ends. This CDR3 has 11 amino acids. CDR3 in amino acids: CASKGQTEAFF. The DNA of the CDR3 is TGTGCCAGCAAGGGGCAAACTGAAGCTTTCTTT.

Only a few counts were recorded for this clone. The chain employs TRBV6-9 and TRBJ2-3; maybe TRBD2 (6 bases). The V gene lost 3 bases and the J gene lost 2 bases, with 12 bases spanning the gap. This CDR3 spans 15 amino acids. Germline V lookup: CDR1 MNHGY, CDR2 SVAAGI. Here the CDR3 reads CASSYEAGNTDTQYF. The CDR3 DNA follows: TGTGCCAGCAGTTACGAGGCGGGGAACACAGATACGCAGTATTTT.

This chain joins TRBV2 and TRBJ1-4, with D tentatively TRBD1 (6 bases). The ends were cut back, 3 bases at V and 2 bases at J, with 10 bases in the middle. This CDR3 has 15 amino acids. Germline-derived CDR1 and CDR2 are SNHLY and FYNNEI. The CDR3 sequence is CASSEQGQTNEKLFF. CDR3 DNA: TGTGCCAGCAGTGAGCAGGGGCAGACTAATGAAAAACTGTTTTTT.

The genes are TRBV18 and TRBJ1-5, with D maybe TRBD1 (6 bases). Deletions cut 3 bases from V and 3 bases from J, with 12 bases between. CDR3 length: 15 residues. CDR1 is KGHSH and CDR2 is LQKENI in the germline V gene. The CDR3 DNA sequence: TGTGCCAGCTCACCTAGCGGGGGCATCAATCAGCCCCAGCATTTT. Protein: CASSPSGGINQPQHF.

The chain has TRBV4-3 and TRBJ2-7; 8 bases line up with TRBD1. This CDR3 is built from 14 residues. CDR1 LGHNA and CDR2 YSLEER come from the germline V gene. Unmatched junction bases numbered 2, after V lost 4 bases and J lost 0 bases. CDR3 DNA sequence: TGCGCCAGCAGCCTCGGACAGGGCTCCTACGAGCAGTACTTC. Its translation is CASSLGQGSYEQYF.

The chain recombines TRBV7-9 with TRBJ1-2; no clear D. CDR1 is SEHNR and CDR2 is FQNEAQ in the germline V gene (reference sequence). Trimming removed 5 bases from V and 7 bases from J, with 14 bases in between. CDR3 length: 13 amino acids. CDR3 amino acids: CASSPTGVSGYTF. The CDR3, as DNA: TGTGCCAGCAGCCCCACCGGGGTCAGTGGCTACACCTTC.